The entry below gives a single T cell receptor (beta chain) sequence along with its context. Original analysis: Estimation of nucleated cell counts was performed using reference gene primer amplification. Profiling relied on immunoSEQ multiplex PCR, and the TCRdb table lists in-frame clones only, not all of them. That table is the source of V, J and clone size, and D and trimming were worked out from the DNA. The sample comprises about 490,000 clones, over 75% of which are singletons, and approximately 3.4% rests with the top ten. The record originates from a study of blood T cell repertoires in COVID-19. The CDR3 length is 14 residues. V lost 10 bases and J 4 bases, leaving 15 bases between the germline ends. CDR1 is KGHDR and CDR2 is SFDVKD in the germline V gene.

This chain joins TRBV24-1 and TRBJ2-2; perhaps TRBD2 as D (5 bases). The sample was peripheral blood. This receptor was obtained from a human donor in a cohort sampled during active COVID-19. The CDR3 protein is CATSPDGVTGELFF. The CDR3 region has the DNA TGTGCCACGTCCCCCGACGGGGTCACCGGGGAGCTGTTTTTT.